The 13 T cell receptor beta chains below all came from one sample that was sequenced in a study of T cell changes during pregnancy in multiple sclerosis (dated by TCRdb to about 2019). The library was made by the immunoSEQ multiplex PCR assay. TCRdb took this table from immuneACCESS and kept in-frame rearrangements with V and J called. Such tables lack part of the clones; where checked against another copy, unresolved V genes explain under half of the gap, and the rest is unexplained. The table for this sample lists under 45,000 clones; about 93% of them were counted only once. The top ten clones comprise approximately 0.61% of the sample. The sequencing here drew on CD4+ T cells from peripheral blood mononuclear cells, taken in the third trimester of pregnancy. The receptors stem from a female donor with multiple sclerosis, enrolled in a pregnancy study.

The chain's CDR3 is CASSYARGLSDTQYF. The CDR3 coding sequence is TGTGCCAGCAGTTACGCCAGGGGGCTTTCAGATACGCAGTATTTT. The rearrangement joins TRBV6-5 to TRBJ2-3; 8 bases map to TRBD1. V was pared by 2 bases and J by 4 bases, with 5 bases of the junction left unmatched. This CDR3 has 15 amino acids. Per germline, CDR1 MNHEY and CDR2 SVGAGI.

The chain carries TRBV11-2 and TRBJ2-2; 9 bases align to TRBD2. The CDR3 covers 14 residues. Germline CDR1 and CDR2: SGHAT and FQNNGV. Trimming at V came to 1 base and at J to 6 bases, leaving 0 bases not matched to a gene. The DNA for the CDR3 is TGTGCCAGCAGCTTAGGACTAGCGGCCGGGGAGCTGTTTTTT. Translating gives CASSLGLAAGELFF.

The chain carries TRBV6-6 and TRBJ1-1, with D possibly matching TRBD1 (6 bases). Germline loops: CDR1 MNHNY, CDR2 SVGAGI (reference sequence). The V gene lost 3 bases and the J gene lost 0 bases, with 11 bases spanning the gap. The CDR3 extends over 15 amino acids. CDR3 amino acids: CASSYQGMVNTEAFF. Here the CDR3 DNA reads TGTGCCAGCAGTTATCAGGGGATGGTGAACACTGAAGCTTTCTTT.

The CDR3 sequence is CASSYSSRGFEKLFF. The CDR3 DNA sequence: TGTGCCAGCAGTTACTCGAGCAGGGGATTTGAAAAACTGTTTTTT. The chain recombines TRBV6-5 with TRBJ1-4; a weak D match, TRBD1 (6 bases). Germline V gene sequence: CDR1 MNHEY, CDR2 SVGAGI. There are 15 residues in the CDR3. V was trimmed by 0 bases and J by 7 bases, leaving 12 bases between them.

The chain couples TRBV2 to TRBJ1-2, with D possibly being TRBD1 (6 bases). The ends were cut back, 6 bases at V and 7 bases at J, with 15 bases in the middle. From germline, CDR1 is SNHLY and CDR2 FYNNEI. This CDR3 is built from 13 residues. CDR3 DNA: TGTGCCAGCAGCCAAACAGGGTTTGGTGGCTACACCTTC. It yields the protein CASSQTGFGGYTF. Supplemented by reference TRBV2 and TRBJ1-2, the full variable domain reads EPEVTQTPSHQVTQMGQEVILRCVPISNHLYFYWYRQILGQKVEFLVSFYNNEISEKSEIFDDQFSVERPDGSNFTLKIRSTKLEDSAMYFCASSQTGFGGYTFGSGTRLTVV.

CDR3 DNA sequence: TGTGCCAGCAGCTTAGCCCAGGGGGGAACCTACGAGCAGTACTTC. Amino acid sequence: CASSLAQGGTYEQYF. The rearrangement joins TRBV7-6 to TRBJ2-7; tentatively, D is TRBD1 (7 bases). The CDR3 contains 15 residues. The germline CDR1 and CDR2 sequences are SGHVS and FNYEAQ. V gave up 0 bases and J gave up 2 bases, with 11 bases separating them. Full variable domain (outside the CDR3, taken from reference TRBV7-6 and TRBJ2-7): GAGVSQSPRYKVTKRGQDVALRCDPISGHVSLYWYRQALGQGPEFLTYFNYEAQQDKSGLPNDRFSAERPEGSISTLTIQRTEQRDSAMYRCASSLAQGGTYEQYFGPGTRLTVT.

V and J are TRBV5-1 and TRBJ1-3, with D perhaps TRBD1 (6 bases). The germline V gene has CDR1 SGHRS and CDR2 YFSETQ. Trimming left V 1 base short and J 2 bases short, with 10 bases between. CDR3 length: 15 residues. The CDR3 DNA is TGCGCCAGCAGCTTGTGGGGGCTGGCTGGAAACACCATATATTTT. It specifies CASSLWGLAGNTIYF.

The rearrangement joins TRBV7-9 to TRBJ2-5; D gene ambiguous. CDR1 SEHNR and CDR2 FQNEAQ come from the germline V gene (reference sequence). V lost 5 bases to trimming and J lost 5 bases, with 15 bases between them. CDR3 length equals 14 residues. The CDR3 is CASSPAGFWETQYF. CDR3 in DNA: TGTGCCAGCAGCCCTGCCGGGTTCTGGGAGACCCAGTACTTC. Together with reference TRBV7-9 and TRBJ2-5, the CDR3 gives the full variable domain: DTGVSQNPRHKITKRGQNVTFRCDPISEHNRLYWYRQTLGQGPEFLTYFQNEAQLEKSRLLSDRFSAERPKGSFSTLEIQRTEQGDSAMYLCASSPAGFWETQYFGPGTRLLVL.

The chain employs TRBV14 and TRBJ2-2, with TRBD2 matching 9 bases. Per germline, CDR1 SGHDN and CDR2 FVKESK. V lost 1 base to trimming and J lost 1 base; unmatched junction nucleotides: 7. The CDR3 has 18 amino acids. For the CDR3, the DNA is TGTGCCAGCAGCCAAGTACCAGCGGGGGGAATGAACACCGGGGAGCTGTTTTTT. As protein: CASSQVPAGGMNTGELFF.

V and J are TRBV28 and TRBJ1-4; TRBD1 aligns across 7 bases. Per germline, CDR1 MDHEN and CDR2 SYDVKM. This CDR3 contains 15 residues. Trimming at V came to 5 bases and at J to 5 bases, leaving 8 bases not matched to a gene. CDR3 residues: CASSVPTGRNEKLFF. DNA of the CDR3: TGTGCCAGCAGTGTACCGACAGGGAGGAATGAAAAACTGTTTTTT.

The chain carries TRBV6-1 and TRBJ2-1; D unclear. The germline V gene has CDR1 MNHNS and CDR2 SASEGT. Trimming pared 4 bases from V and 4 bases from J, leaving 8 bases between. The CDR3 has 13 amino acids. CDR3 region: CASSVLEYNEQFF. CDR3 nucleotides: TGTGCCAGCAGTGTCCTAGAGTACAATGAGCAGTTCTTC.

This clone was found once. CDR3 region: CAWGRAGGHNEQFF. In nucleotides, the CDR3 is TGTGCCTGGGGCAGGGCGGGAGGCCACAATGAGCAGTTCTTC. This sequence joins TRBV30 and TRBJ2-1, with 8 bases aligning to TRBD2. Germline assignment: CDR1 GTSNPN and CDR2 SVGIG (reference sequence). CDR3 size: 14 residues. The ends lost 5 bases at V and 5 bases at J; junction bases unmatched: 8.

The J gene is TRBJ1-2, the V gene TRBV25-1; D gene unclear. Per germline, CDR1 MGHDK and CDR2 SYGVNS. CDR3 size: 15 residues. V was pared by 3 bases and J by 0 bases, with 11 bases between. The CDR3: CASSERAQANYGYTF. Written as DNA, the CDR3 is TGTGCCAGCAGTGAGCGGGCCCAAGCTAACTATGGCTACACCTTC.